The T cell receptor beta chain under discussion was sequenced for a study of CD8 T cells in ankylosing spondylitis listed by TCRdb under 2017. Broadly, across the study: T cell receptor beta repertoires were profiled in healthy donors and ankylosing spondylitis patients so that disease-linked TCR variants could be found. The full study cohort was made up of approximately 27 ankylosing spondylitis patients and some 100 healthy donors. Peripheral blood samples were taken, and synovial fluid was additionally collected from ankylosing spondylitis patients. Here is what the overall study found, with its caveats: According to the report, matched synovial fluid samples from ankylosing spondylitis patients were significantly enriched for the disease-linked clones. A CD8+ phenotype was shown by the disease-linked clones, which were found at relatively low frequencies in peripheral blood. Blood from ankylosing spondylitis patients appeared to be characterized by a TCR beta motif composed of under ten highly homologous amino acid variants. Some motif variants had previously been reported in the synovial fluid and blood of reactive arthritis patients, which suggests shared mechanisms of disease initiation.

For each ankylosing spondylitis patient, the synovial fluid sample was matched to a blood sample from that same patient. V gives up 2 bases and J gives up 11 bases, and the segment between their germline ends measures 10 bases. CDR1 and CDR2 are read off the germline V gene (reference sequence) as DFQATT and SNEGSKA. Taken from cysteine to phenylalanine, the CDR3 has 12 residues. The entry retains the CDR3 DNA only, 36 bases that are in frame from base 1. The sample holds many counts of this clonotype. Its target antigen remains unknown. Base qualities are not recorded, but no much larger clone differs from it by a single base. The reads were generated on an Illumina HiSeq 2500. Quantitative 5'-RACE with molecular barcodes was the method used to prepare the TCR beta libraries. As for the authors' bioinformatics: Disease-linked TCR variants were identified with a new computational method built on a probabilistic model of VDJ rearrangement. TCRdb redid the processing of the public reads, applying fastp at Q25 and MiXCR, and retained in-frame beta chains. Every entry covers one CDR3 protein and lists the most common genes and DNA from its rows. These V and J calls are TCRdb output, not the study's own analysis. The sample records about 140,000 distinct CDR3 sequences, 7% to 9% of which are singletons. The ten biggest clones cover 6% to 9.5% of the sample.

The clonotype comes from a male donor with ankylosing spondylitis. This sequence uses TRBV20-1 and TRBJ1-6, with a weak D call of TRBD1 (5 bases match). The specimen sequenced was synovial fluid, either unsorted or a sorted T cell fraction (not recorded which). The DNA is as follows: TGCAGTGCTAGACGTTCGGGGCCACCCCTCCACTTT. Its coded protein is CSARRSGPPLHF.